These 4 T cell receptor beta chains originate from one sample sequenced in a study of metastatic and nonmetastatic thyroid tumors. Patients underwent thyroid surgery, and none had received any treatment before it. TCRdb ran MiXCR on the PCR reads. The sample lists about 38,000 clones; roughly a quarter were seen once. The sequenced material came from blood. The receptor source for this set is a female donor with papillary thyroid cancer or a benign thyroid nodule (not recorded which). Some clones in this sample may be carry-over from other donors' samples.

The chain links TRBV7-8 to TRBJ1-5, with D unresolved. CDR1 SGHVS and CDR2 FQNEAQ come from the germline V gene. Deletions cut 4 bases from V and 0 bases from J, with 10 bases between. This CDR3 contains 15 residues. The CDR3 DNA reads as TGTGCCAGCAGCTCGCAGCCTTATAGCAATCAGCCCCAGCATTTT. Translated, it gives CASSSQPYSNQPQHF.

The rearrangement joins TRBV3-1 to TRBJ2-2; the D is unclear. Germline V gene data show CDR1 as LGHDT and CDR2 as YNNKEL (reference sequence). The V and J ends lost 3 bases and 2 bases respectively, with 4 bases between them. CDR3 length equals 13 residues. The CDR3 DNA sequence: TGTGCCAGCAGCCAGACTAACACCGGGGAGCTGTTTTTT. Its translation is CASSQTNTGELFF.

This clone appeared a few times. This chain links TRBV20-1 with TRBJ1-1; D gene unclear. V dropped 1 base and J dropped 1 base, with 13 bases sitting between them. The V gene's germline CDR1 is DFQATT and CDR2 SNEGSKA (reference sequence). The CDR3 totals 15 residues. This chain's CDR3 is CSARGGLRENTEAFF. CDR3 DNA sequence: TGCAGTGCTAGAGGAGGGCTTAGGGAGAACACTGAAGCTTTCTTT.

This chain uses TRBV6-1 with TRBJ1-2; TRBD1 is a possible D gene (5 bases). Germline V gene lookup returns CDR1 MNHNS and CDR2 SASEGT. The CDR3 length is 13 residues. V was clipped by 8 bases and J by 4 bases, with 14 bases between them. CDR3 in amino acids: CASATGPLYGYTF. Here the CDR3 DNA reads TGTGCCAGCGCAACGGGGCCGCTCTATGGCTACACCTTC.